Below are 11 T cell receptor beta chains sequenced from a single sample in a study of blood T cell repertoires in COVID-19. Measured with immunoSEQ multiplex PCR; TCRdb has only the in-frame clones, and not every one. Of fewer than 200,000 clones listed, about four fifths are singletons. Sequenced material: peripheral blood. The receptor set was obtained from a woman in her 70s with COVID-19, enrolled during active disease.

This sequence joins TRBV5-1 and TRBJ1-2, with 7 bases matching TRBD1. The CDR3 totals 16 residues. Germline V CDR1 and CDR2: SGHRS, YFSETQ. Trimming cost V 1 base and J 2 bases; bases outside gene matches: 8. The CDR3 bases are TGCGCCAGCAGCTTGTTGCCCTTGACAGGGAACTATGGCTACACCTTC. Its protein is CASSLLPLTGNYGYTF. The variable domain in full, completed from reference TRBV5-1 and TRBJ1-2, reads KAGVTQTPRYLIKTRGQQVTLSCSPISGHRSVSWYQQTPGQGLQFLFEYFSETQRNKGNFPGRFSGRQFSNSRSEMNVSTLELGDSALYLCASSLLPLTGNYGYTFGSGTRLTVV.

The V call is TRBV7-2, the J call TRBJ2-1; TRBD1 matches 8 bases. The CDR3 is 14 residues long. The V gene end was trimmed by 3 bases and the J gene end by 12 bases; junction bases not matched to a gene: 10. The germline V gene encodes CDR1 SGHTA and CDR2 FQGNSA. This chain's CDR3 is CASSLGRGRVGQFF. The CDR3 DNA follows: TGTGCCAGCAGCTTGGGCAGGGGGCGAGTCGGGCAGTTCTTC.

The V and J genes are TRBV18 and TRBJ1-5, with 10 bases matching TRBD1. In germline, CDR1 is KGHSH, CDR2 LQKENI. The CDR3 loop spans 17 amino acids. The V and J ends lost 3 bases and 2 bases, in that order; junction bases with no gene match: 7. CDR3: CASSPDRQGAGNQPQHF. DNA for the CDR3: TGTGCCAGCTCACCGGACAGACAGGGGGCCGGCAATCAGCCCCAGCATTTT.

The rearrangement uses TRBV5-8 and TRBJ2-3; 13 nucleotides line up with TRBD2. The germline V gene has CDR1 SGHTS and CDR2 YDEGEE. With 2 bases clipped from V and 9 bases from J, the junction kept 9 bases outside the gene matches. This CDR3 is 16 amino acids long. CDR3 sequence: CASSLAGLAGRGTQYF. CDR3 nucleotide sequence: TGTGCCAGCAGCTTAGCGGGACTAGCGGGAAGGGGAACGCAGTATTTT.

The rearrangement uses TRBV11-2 and TRBJ2-5, with TRBD1 identical over 9 bases. Unmatched junction bases numbered 3, after V lost 5 bases and J lost 5 bases. Germline V gene lookup returns CDR1 SGHAT and CDR2 FQNNGV. This CDR3 is 13 amino acids long. CDR3 sequence (DNA): TGTGCCAGCAGCGACAGGGGGGTGGAGACCCAGTACTTC. Translated: CASSDRGVETQYF.

This chain links TRBV5-7 with TRBJ1-5, with 8 bases that match TRBD1. TRBV5-7 is sorted into the ORF group, with uncertain function. With V trimmed by 0 bases and J by 5 bases, 10 bases remained unmatched. The CDR3 is 17 amino acids. In DNA, the CDR3 is TGTGCCAGCAGCTTGGGGGGGGGACAGGCGTATTATCAGCCCCAGCATTTT. This sequence encodes CASSLGGGQAYYQPQHF.

This chain connects TRBV29-1 to TRBJ1-5, with D unresolved. The V end was cut by 4 bases, the J end by 5 bases, with 12 bases between. The length of the CDR3 is 13 residues. Looked up from germline, CDR1 is SQVTM and CDR2 is ANQGSEA. This CDR3 reads CSVALGVDQPQHF. The CDR3 nucleotides read TGCAGCGTTGCCCTCGGGGTAGATCAGCCCCAGCATTTT.

This clone was picked up one time. The V gene is TRBV2, the J gene TRBJ2-1, with 7 bases that match TRBD2. Looked up from germline, CDR1 is SNHLY and CDR2 is FYNNEI. J gave up 3 bases and V 5 bases, and 7 bases lay outside the gene matches. CDR3 length: 15 residues. The CDR3 region is CASSSREVDYNEQFF. The CDR3 DNA sequence: TGTGCCAGCAGTTCCCGGGAGGTCGACTACAATGAGCAGTTCTTC.

The rearrangement links TRBV10-3 to TRBJ2-7; TRBD1 agrees at 7 bases. The CDR3 consists of 11 residues. The V and J ends lost 10 bases and 3 bases, in that order; junction bases with no gene match: 3. CDR1 is ENHRY, CDR2 SYGVKD, per germline. DNA of the CDR3: TGTGCCACCCGGGACAGCTACGAGCAGTACTTC. Translation gives CATRDSYEQYF.

The chain employs TRBV7-2 and TRBJ1-5, with D perhaps TRBD1 (5 bases). The CDR3 covers 15 residues. The germline V gene has CDR1 SGHTA and CDR2 FQGNSA. V was shortened by 5 bases and J by 3 bases, with 14 bases between the two germline ends. The chain's CDR3 is CASSPLRGDNQPQHF. CDR3 coding DNA: TGTGCCAGCAGCCCACTTCGGGGGGACAATCAGCCCCAGCATTTT.

The chain is built from TRBV4-2 and TRBJ2-7; TRBD1 aligns across 9 bases. The germline V gene encodes CDR1 LGHNA and CDR2 YNFKEQ. The CDR3 extends over 18 amino acids. Germline trimming cut 0 bases from V and 3 bases from J; bases unmatched to any gene: 12. CDR3 amino acids: CASSQDSLLTGGGYEQYF. The CDR3 DNA reads TGTGCCAGCAGCCAAGACTCACTACTCACAGGGGGCGGCTACGAGCAGTACTTC.